This TCR beta chain was retrieved from a study of cytomegalovirus exposure and HLA in healthy donors. Study results and limitations: The likely origin of a cluster of highly shared sequence variants was a sequencing artifact. With DRB1 most and HLA-C fewest, TCR association rates differed between HLA loci in a later analysis. Cytomegalovirus status was reportedly diagnosed by the classifier with high specificity and sensitivity.

About this clone itself: The target antigen is unknown.

The CDR3 contains 13 residues. V was clipped by 4 bases and J by 4 bases; unmatched bases: 2. Germline V CDR1 and CDR2: SGHRS, YFSETQ. PCR was performed using 60 Vbeta and 13 Jbeta primers. The method was immunoSEQ multiplex PCR; TCRdb's version includes in-frame clones alone and lacks a portion of them. In the table there are some 140,000 clones, 65% to 85% of which are singletons. Sequencing used PBMCs. This receptor was identified in a young man in good health and CMV-seronegative. The chain recombines TRBV5-1 with TRBJ2-1; 7 bases are shared with TRBD1. The DNA of the CDR3 is TGCGCCAGCAGCCTGGGACAGTACAATGAGCAGTTCTTC. Encoded protein: CASSLGQYNEQFF.